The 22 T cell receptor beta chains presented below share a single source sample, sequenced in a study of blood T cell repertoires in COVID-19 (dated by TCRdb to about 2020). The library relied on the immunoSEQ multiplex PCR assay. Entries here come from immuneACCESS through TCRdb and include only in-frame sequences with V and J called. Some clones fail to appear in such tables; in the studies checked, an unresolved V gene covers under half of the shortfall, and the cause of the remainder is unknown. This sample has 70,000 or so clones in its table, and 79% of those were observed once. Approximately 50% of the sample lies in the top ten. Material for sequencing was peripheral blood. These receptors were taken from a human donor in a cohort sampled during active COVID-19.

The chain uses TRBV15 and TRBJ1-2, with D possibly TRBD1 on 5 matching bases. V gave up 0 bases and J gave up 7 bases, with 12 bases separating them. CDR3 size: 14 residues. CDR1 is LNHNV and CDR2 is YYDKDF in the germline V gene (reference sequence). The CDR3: CATSRDLGEVGYTF. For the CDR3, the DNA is TGTGCCACCAGCAGAGATCTGGGGGAGGTTGGCTACACCTTC. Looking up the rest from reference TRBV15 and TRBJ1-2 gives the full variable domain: DAMVIQNPRYQVTQFGKPVTLSCSQTLNHNVMYWYQQKSSQAPKLLFHYYDKDFNNEADTPDNFQSRRPNTSFCFLDIRSPGLGDTAMYLCATSRDLGEVGYTFGSGTRLTVV.

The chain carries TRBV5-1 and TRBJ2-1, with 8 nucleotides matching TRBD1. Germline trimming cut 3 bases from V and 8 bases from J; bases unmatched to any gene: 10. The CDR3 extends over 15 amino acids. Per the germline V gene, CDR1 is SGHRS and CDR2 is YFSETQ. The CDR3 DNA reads TGCGCCAGCAGCTCCAGGGGGCGAGAGGGCGATGAGCAGTTCTTC. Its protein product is CASSSRGREGDEQFF.

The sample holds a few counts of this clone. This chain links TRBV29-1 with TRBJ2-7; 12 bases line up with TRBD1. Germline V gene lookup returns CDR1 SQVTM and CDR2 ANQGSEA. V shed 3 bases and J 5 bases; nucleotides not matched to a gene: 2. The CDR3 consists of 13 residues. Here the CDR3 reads CSVDGTGGHEQYF. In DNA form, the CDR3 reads TGCAGCGTTGACGGGACAGGGGGCCACGAGCAGTACTTC.

The CDR3 sequence is CASSLGGVSMAEAFF. The CDR3 nucleotides read TGTGCCAGCAGCTTAGGGGGGGTCAGTATGGCTGAAGCTTTCTTT. The chain carries TRBV11-2 and TRBJ1-1; TRBD1 might be the D (5 bases). Germline CDR1 reads SGHAT; CDR2 reads FQNNGV. The CDR3 totals 15 residues. Between the trimmed V and J ends, which lost 1 base and 6 bases, there was a span of 15 bases.

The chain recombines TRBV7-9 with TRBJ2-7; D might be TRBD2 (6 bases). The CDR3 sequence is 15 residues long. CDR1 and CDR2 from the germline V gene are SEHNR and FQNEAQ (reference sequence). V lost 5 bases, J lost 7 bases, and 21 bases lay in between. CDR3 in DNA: TGTGCCAGCAGCCCGAGTTTCGGGCAGGCGGGGGAGCAGTACTTC. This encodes CASSPSFGQAGEQYF. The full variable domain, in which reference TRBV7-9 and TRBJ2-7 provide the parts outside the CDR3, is DTGVSQNPRHKITKRGQNVTFRCDPISEHNRLYWYRQTLGQGPEFLTYFQNEAQLEKSRLLSDRFSAERPKGSFSTLEIQRTEQGDSAMYLCASSPSFGQAGEQYFGPGTRLTVT.

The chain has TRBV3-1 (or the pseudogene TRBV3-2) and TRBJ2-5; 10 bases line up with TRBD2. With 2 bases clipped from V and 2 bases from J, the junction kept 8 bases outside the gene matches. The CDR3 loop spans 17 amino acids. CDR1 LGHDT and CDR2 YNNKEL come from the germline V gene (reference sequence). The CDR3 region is CASSQPGTSVRQETQYF. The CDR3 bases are TGTGCCAGCAGCCAACCCGGGACTAGCGTACGTCAAGAGACCCAGTACTTC.

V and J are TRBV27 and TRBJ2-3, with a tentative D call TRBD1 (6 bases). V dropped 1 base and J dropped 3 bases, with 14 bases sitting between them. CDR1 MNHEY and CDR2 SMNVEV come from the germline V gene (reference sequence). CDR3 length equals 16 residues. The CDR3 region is CASSLFQLGGTDTQYF. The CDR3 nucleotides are TGTGCCAGCAGTTTATTCCAACTAGGGGGTACAGATACGCAGTATTTT.

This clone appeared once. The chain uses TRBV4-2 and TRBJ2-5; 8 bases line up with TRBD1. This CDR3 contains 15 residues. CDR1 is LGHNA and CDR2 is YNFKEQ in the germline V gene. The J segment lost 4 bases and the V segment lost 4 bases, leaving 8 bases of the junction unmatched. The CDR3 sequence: CASSPGQGGAETQYF. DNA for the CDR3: TGTGCCAGCAGCCCCGGACAGGGCGGGGCAGAGACCCAGTACTTC.

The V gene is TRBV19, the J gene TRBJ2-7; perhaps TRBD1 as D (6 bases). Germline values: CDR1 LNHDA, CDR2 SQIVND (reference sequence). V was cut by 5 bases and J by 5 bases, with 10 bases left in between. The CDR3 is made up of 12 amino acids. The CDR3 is CASSAQGNEQYF. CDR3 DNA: TGTGCCAGTAGTGCACAGGGAAACGAGCAGTACTTC.

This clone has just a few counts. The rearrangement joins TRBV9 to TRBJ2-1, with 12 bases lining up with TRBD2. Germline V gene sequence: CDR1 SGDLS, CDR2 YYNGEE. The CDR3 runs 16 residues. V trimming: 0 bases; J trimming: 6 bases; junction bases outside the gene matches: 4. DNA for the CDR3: TGTGCCAGCAGCGTAGGGACTAGCGGGGTAACCAATGAGCAGTTCTTC. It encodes CASSVGTSGVTNEQFF.

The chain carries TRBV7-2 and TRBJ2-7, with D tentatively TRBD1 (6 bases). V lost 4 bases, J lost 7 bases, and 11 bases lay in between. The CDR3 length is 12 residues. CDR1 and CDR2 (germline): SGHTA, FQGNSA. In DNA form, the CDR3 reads TGTGCCAGCAGCTCACAGGGTTTTGAGCAGTACTTC. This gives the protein CASSSQGFEQYF.

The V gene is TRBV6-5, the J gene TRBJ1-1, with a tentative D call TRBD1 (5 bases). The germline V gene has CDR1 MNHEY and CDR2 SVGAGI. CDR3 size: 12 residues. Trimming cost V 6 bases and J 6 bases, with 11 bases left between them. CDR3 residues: CASSLEGAEAFF. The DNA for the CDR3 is TGTGCCAGCAGCCTCGAAGGGGCTGAAGCTTTCTTT.

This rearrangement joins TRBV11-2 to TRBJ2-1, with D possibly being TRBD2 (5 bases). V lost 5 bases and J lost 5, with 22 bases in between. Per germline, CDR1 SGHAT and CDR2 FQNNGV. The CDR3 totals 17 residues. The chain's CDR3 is CASSARGSIPPHNEQFF. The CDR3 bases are TGTGCCAGCAGCGCCCGGGGTAGTATCCCCCCCCACAATGAGCAGTTCTTC.

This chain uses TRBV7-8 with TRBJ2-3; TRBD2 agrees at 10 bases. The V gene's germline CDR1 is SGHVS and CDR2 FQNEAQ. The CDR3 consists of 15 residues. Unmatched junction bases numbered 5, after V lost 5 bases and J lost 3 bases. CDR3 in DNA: TGTGCCAGCAGCACGCTAGCGGGAGCGACAGATACGCAGTATTTT. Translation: CASSTLAGATDTQYF.

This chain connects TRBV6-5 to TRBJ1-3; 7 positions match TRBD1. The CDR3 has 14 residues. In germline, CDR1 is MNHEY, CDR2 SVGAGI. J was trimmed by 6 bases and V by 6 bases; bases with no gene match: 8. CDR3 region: CASRAGTAENTIYF. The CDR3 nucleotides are TGTGCCAGCAGAGCAGGGACAGCAGAAAACACCATATATTTT.

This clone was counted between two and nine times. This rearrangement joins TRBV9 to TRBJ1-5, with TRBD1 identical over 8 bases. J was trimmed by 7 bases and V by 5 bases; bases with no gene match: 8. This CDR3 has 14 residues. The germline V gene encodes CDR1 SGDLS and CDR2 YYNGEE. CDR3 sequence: CASSPGTGGQPQHF. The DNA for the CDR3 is TGTGCCAGCAGTCCTGGGACAGGAGGACAGCCCCAGCATTTT. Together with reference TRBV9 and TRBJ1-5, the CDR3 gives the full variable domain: DSGVTQTPKHLITATGQRVTLRCSPRSGDLSVYWYQQSLDQGLQFLIQYYNGEERAKGNILERFSAQQFPDLHSELNLSSLELGDSALYFCASSPGTGGQPQHFGDGTRLSIL.

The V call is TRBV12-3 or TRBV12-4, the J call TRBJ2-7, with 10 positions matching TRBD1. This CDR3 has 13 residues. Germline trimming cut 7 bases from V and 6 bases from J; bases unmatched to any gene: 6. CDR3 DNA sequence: TGTGCCAGCAAACGGACAGGGGGTAGCGAGCAGTACTTC. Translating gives CASKRTGGSEQYF.

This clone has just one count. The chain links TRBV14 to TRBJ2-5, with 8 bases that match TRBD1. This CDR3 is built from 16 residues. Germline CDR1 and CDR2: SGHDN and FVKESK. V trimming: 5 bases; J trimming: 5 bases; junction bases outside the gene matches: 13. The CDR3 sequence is CASSRATGALSETQYF. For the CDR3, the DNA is TGTGCCAGCAGCAGAGCGACAGGGGCCTTATCTGAGACCCAGTACTTC.

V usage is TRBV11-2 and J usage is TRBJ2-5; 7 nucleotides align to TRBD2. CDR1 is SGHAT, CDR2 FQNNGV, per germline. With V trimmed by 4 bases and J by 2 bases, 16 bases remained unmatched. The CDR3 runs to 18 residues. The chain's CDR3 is CASSSNRAGSRAQETQYF. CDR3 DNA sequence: TGTGCCAGCAGCTCAAATAGAGCGGGAAGCCGAGCGCAAGAGACCCAGTACTTC. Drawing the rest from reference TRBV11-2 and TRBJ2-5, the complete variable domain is EAGVAQSPRYKIIEKRQSVAFWCNPISGHATLYWYQQILGQGPKLLIQFQNNGVVDDSQLPKDRFSAERLKGVDSTLKIQPAKLEDSAVYLCASSSNRAGSRAQETQYFGPGTRLLVL.

The CDR3 coding sequence is TGTGCCAGCATGGCGGTTACCAACCCCTACGAGCAGTACTTC. Protein product: CASMAVTNPYEQYF. The chain links TRBV27 to TRBJ2-7, with unresolved D. The CDR3 has 14 amino acids. CDR1 MNHEY and CDR2 SMNVEV come from the germline V gene (reference sequence). The V end lost 7 bases, the J end lost 2 bases, and 15 bases lay between the germline ends.

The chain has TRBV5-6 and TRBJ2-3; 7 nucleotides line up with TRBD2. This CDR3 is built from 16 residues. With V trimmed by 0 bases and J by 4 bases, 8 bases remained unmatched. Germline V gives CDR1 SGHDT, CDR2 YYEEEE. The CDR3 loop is CASSLGGLLWADTQYF. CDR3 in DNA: TGTGCCAGCAGCTTGGGGGGACTACTCTGGGCAGATACGCAGTATTTT.

CDR3 loop: CASSRGTGGFGSSYEQYF. The CDR3 region has the DNA TGTGCCAGCAGCCGCGGGACAGGGGGTTTCGGGTCCTCGTACGAGCAGTACTTC. The V gene is TRBV7-9, the J gene TRBJ2-7; 11 bases match TRBD1. CDR1 SEHNR and CDR2 FQNEAQ come from the germline V gene (reference sequence). CDR3 size: 18 residues. V shed 5 bases and J 4 bases; nucleotides not matched to a gene: 16.